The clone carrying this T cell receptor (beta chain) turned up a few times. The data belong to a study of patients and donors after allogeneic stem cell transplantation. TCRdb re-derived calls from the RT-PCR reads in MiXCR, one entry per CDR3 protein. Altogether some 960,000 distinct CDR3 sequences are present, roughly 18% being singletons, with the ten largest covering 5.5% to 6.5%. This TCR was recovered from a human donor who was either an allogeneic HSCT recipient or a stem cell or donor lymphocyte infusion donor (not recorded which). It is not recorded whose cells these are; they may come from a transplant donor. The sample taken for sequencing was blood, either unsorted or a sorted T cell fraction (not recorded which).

CDR3 in amino acids: CASSQDSVRGTEAFF. The CDR3 DNA is TGTGCCAGCAGCCAAGATTCCGTCCGGGGGACTGAAGCTTTCTTT. This sequence joins TRBV3-1 and TRBJ1-1, with a tentative D call TRBD1 (5 bases). V was shortened by 0 bases and J by 5 bases, with 13 bases between the two germline ends. Germline V gives CDR1 LGHDT, CDR2 YNNKEL (reference sequence). The CDR3 consists of 15 residues.